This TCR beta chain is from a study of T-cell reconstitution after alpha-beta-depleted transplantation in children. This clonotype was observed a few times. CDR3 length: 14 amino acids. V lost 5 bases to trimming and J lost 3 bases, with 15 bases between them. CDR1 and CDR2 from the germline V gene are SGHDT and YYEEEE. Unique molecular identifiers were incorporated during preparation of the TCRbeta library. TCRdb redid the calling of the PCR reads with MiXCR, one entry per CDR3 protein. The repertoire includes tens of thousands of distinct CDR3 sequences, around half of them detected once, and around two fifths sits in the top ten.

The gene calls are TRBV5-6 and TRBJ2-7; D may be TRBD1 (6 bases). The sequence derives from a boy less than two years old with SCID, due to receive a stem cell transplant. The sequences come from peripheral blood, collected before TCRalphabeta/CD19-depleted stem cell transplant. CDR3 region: CASRQTGPGYEQYF. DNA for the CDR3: TGTGCCAGCAGGCAGACAGGCCCAGGCTACGAGCAGTACTTC.